This T cell receptor beta chain was identified during a study of brain T cells in children with intractable seizures. In its sample, this clone was seen a few times. Here immunoSEQ multiplex PCR was the method, and the copy in TCRdb shows in-frame clones only, minus some. The sample includes under 400,000 clones, over 90% of them seen just once. This CDR3 contains 14 residues. V was clipped by 5 bases and J by 3 bases; unmatched bases: 4. Looked up from germline, CDR1 is SEHNR and CDR2 is FQNEAQ (reference sequence). The time point here: blood from clinic visit 5 months post-surgery; TSC patient then seizure free. Sequencing was limited to surgery cases with top T cell transcript signatures in brain tissue.

This TCR was recovered from a boy less than two years old with tuberous sclerosis and intractable seizures. The rearrangement links TRBV7-9 to TRBJ2-7; TRBD1 agrees at 10 bases. The source was peripheral blood, collected 4 to 5 months after surgery. The CDR3 DNA is TGTGCCAGCAGCCCGACAGGGGGCATCTACGAGCAGTACTTC. This sequence encodes CASSPTGGIYEQYF.